These T cell receptor beta chains were read from a single sample in a study of lymphopenia after photon versus proton radiotherapy. Profiled with immunoSEQ multiplex PCR; TCRdb holds only in-frame clones, not every one. The sample has approximately 23,000 clones, roughly 90% seen once. The source material was peripheral blood, sampled from a patient treated with proton-based radiotherapy. These receptor sequences come from an older man with esophageal cancer. Each CDR3 is given with its conserved first and last residue. A D gene is named only where the DNA matches it firmly. Rows may omit the clone size; those that give it use once, few, many or a size class.

d_call j_call clone_size v_call cdr3_aa cdr3_nt
NA TRBJ1-5 NA TRBV4-1 CASSQVRQFQPQHF TGCGCCAGCAGCCAAGTGCGACAGTTTCAGCCCCAGCATTTT
TRBD1 TRBJ1-5 NA TRBV6-1 CASSGLLGQGSQPQHF TGTGCCAGCAGTGGCTTACTGGGACAGGGCAGTCAGCCCCAGCATTTT
NA TRBJ2-7 NA TRBV4-1 CASSPRQVSYEQYF TGCGCCAGCAGCCCGAGACAGGTTTCCTACGAGCAGTACTTC
NA TRBJ1-6 NA TRBV7-8 CASSPPGDTDLHF TGTGCCAGCAGCCCCCCCGGCGACACCGACCTCCACTTT
TRBD1 TRBJ1-5 NA TRBV9 CASSGQGDQPQHF TGTGCCTCATCGGGACAGGGTGATCAGCCCCAGCATTTT
NA TRBJ1-2 NA TRBV7-2 CASSLEHGGYTF TGTGCCAGCAGCTTAGAACATGGAGGCTACACCTTC
NA TRBJ1-1 NA TRBV27 CASTKTPGLDTEAFF TGTGCCAGCACCAAGACCCCAGGTTTGGACACTGAAGCTTTCTTT
TRBD1 TRBJ2-7 once TRBV4-1 CASSQGQGAFYEQYF TGCGCCAGCAGCCAGGGACAGGGGGCTTTCTACGAGCAGTACTTC
NA TRBJ1-2 NA TRBV5-5 CASSPGAGTLYGYTF TGTGCCAGCAGCCCGGGGGCAGGGACACTCTATGGCTACACCTTC
NA TRBJ1-2 NA TRBV11-2 CASSSPKGRTGYTF TGTGCCAGCAGCTCTCCTAAGGGGAGAACTGGCTACACCTTC
NA TRBJ2-6 NA TRBV19 CASSPIQTGANVLTF TGTGCCAGTAGTCCCATCCAGACTGGGGCCAACGTCCTGACTTTC
NA TRBJ2-6 NA TRBV27 CASSPTRQASGANVLTF TGTGCCAGCAGTCCGACCCGTCAAGCCTCTGGGGCCAACGTCCTGACTTTC
NA TRBJ2-5 NA TRBV19 CASSIGTSPETQYF TGTGCCAGTAGTATAGGGACGTCCCCAGAGACCCAGTACTTC
TRBD1 TRBJ1-6 once TRBV30 CAWSGGQDNSPLHF TGTGCCTGGAGTGGTGGACAGGATAATTCACCCCTCCACTTT
NA TRBJ2-3 NA TRBV11-2 CASSLEGTDTQYF TGTGCCAGCAGCTTAGAGGGCACAGATACGCAGTATTTT
NA TRBJ1-2 NA TRBV4-2 CASSQVFRGDYGYTF TGTGCCAGCAGCCAAGTGTTCAGGGGCGACTATGGCTACACCTTC
NA TRBJ1-2 once TRBV4-2 CASSLGGTNYGYTF TGTGCCAGCAGCTTGGGGGGGACTAACTATGGCTACACCTTC
TRBD1 TRBJ1-2 NA TRBV5-6 CASRPTGTYGYTF TGTGCCAGCAGACCGACAGGGACCTATGGCTACACCTTC
NA TRBJ1-1 NA TRBV19 CASSRGRPNKAFF TGTGCCAGTAGTAGGGGACGACCGAACAAAGCTTTCTTT
TRBD2 TRBJ2-1 once TRBV5-6 CASSSTSGRANVDEQFF TGTGCCAGCAGCTCGACTAGCGGGAGGGCCAATGTCGATGAGCAGTTCTTC
NA TRBJ2-5 NA TRBV11-2 CASSPAPGTAQYF TGTGCCAGCAGCCCCGCCCCGGGGACTGCGCAGTACTTC
NA TRBJ1-2 NA TRBV16 CASSLHSDGYTF TGTGCCAGCAGCCTACACTCAGATGGCTACACCTTC
TRBD1 TRBJ1-1 NA TRBV5-4 CASSRFDRGNTEAFF TGTGCCAGCAGCCGATTTGACAGGGGGAACACTGAAGCTTTCTTT
NA TRBJ1-1 NA TRBV30 CAWSVPSPRGNTEAFF TGTGCCTGGAGTGTACCCTCTCCTCGGGGGAACACTGAAGCTTTCTTT
TRBD1 TRBJ2-7 NA TRBV7-2 CASSFRQGFSYEQYF TGTGCCAGCAGCTTCAGACAGGGTTTTTCGTACGAGCAGTACTTC
TRBD1 TRBJ1-4 NA TRBV7-9 CASSSRQGEKLFF TGTGCCAGCAGCTCTAGACAGGGTGAAAAACTGTTTTTT
NA TRBJ1-1 NA TRBV28 CASITNTEAFF TGTGCCAGCATCACGAACACTGAAGCTTTCTTT
NA TRBJ2-7 NA TRBV19 CASTPKGAGRISYEQYF TGTGCCAGTACCCCCAAGGGTGCGGGCAGGATTTCCTACGAGCAGTACTTC
NA TRBJ1-1 NA TRBV11-3 CASSFQANTEAFF TGTGCCAGCAGTTTCCAGGCGAACACTGAAGCTTTCTTT
NA TRBJ1-1 NA TRBV9 CASSQAIGNTEAFF TGTGCCAGCAGTCAGGCAATTGGTAACACTGAAGCTTTCTTT
NA TRBJ2-3 NA TRBV7-9 CASSSTASTDTQYF TGTGCCAGCAGCTCGACAGCAAGCACAGATACGCAGTATTTT
NA TRBJ1-3 NA TRBV5-6 CASSLTGVVSGNTIYF TGTGCCAGCAGCTTGACAGGAGTAGTTTCTGGAAACACCATATATTTT
NA TRBJ1-4 once TRBV19 CASSRRVAANEKLFF TGTGCCAGTAGTCGCAGGGTCGCAGCTAATGAAAAACTGTTTTTT
NA TRBJ2-5 NA TRBV25-1 CASSELRGTQETQYF TGTGCCAGCAGTGAATTGAGGGGGACCCAAGAGACCCAGTACTTC